This is a list of T cell receptor beta chains from one sample in a study of T-cell memory formation after mild COVID-19. TCRdb reprocessed the 5' RACE reads via MiXCR and lists one record per CDR3 protein. The sample lists fewer than 700,000 distinct CDR3 sequences, roughly 17% occurring once. Sequencing used PBMCs or a T cell subset sorted from them (not recorded which). The source is an adult woman who had mild COVID-19 (a few samples of this study predate the infection). Cell type and time point are not known. Each CDR3 is given with its conserved first and last residue. A D gene is named only where the DNA matches it firmly. Where a row states a size, it is once, few, many or the class of an expanded clone; other rows omit it.

d_gene	v_gene	j_gene	abundance	len	CDR3nt	CDR3aa
-	TRBV5-1	TRBJ2-2	few	16	TGCGCCAGCAGCGGTGCCGCAGGGAGTTACACCGGGGAGCTGTTTTTT	CASSGAAGSYTGELFF
TRBD1	TRBV7-6	TRBJ2-5	-	14	TGTGCCAGCAGCTACCAAACAGGGGCAGAGACCCAGTACTTC	CASSYQTGAETQYF
TRBD1	TRBV29-1	TRBJ2-7	many	12	TGCAGCGTTAAACAGGGGGCTGTCGAGCAGTACTTC	CSVKQGAVEQYF
-	TRBV9	TRBJ2-3	-	16	TGTGCCAGCAGCGTAGGGGGCAGACTAGAGTCAGATACGCAGTATTTT	CASSVGGRLESDTQYF
TRBD1	TRBV5-1	TRBJ2-2	-	15	TGCGCCAGCAGCATAAACAGGGGGCAAGGCGGGGAGCTGTTTTTT	CASSINRGQGGELFF
-	TRBV6-5	TRBJ2-5	few	14	TGTGCCAGCAGTCCCCACGGGTTGGGGGAGACCCAGTACTTC	CASSPHGLGETQYF
-	TRBV7-2	TRBJ2-3	-	14	TGTGCCAGCAGCCAGCCGGGGCCCGCCTATACGCAGTATTTT	CASSQPGPAYTQYF
-	TRBV20-1	TRBJ1-2	-	13	TGCAGTGCTCATGACCCGCGGGGCTATGGCTACACCTTC	CSAHDPRGYGYTF
TRBD1	TRBV6-2/TRBV6-3	TRBJ1-3	-	16	TGTGCCAGCAGTTACGCAGGGGGCCACTCTGGAAACACCATATATTTT	CASSYAGGHSGNTIYF
-	TRBV5-1	TRBJ2-2	-	14	TGCGCCAGCATCTCATTACCGAACACCGGGGAGCTGTTTTTT	CASISLPNTGELFF
-	TRBV20-1	TRBJ2-1	-	14	TGCAGTGCTGGGGGTCGGGAGAGGGGCAATGAGCAGTTCTTC	CSAGGRERGNEQFF
TRBD1	TRBV5-1	TRBJ1-4	-	18	TGCGCCAGCAGCTTGCCCCTCCAGGGGGCGCGGGGTAATGAAAAACTGTTTTTT	CASSLPLQGARGNEKLFF
-	TRBV15	TRBJ2-7	-	14	TGTGCCACCAGCAGAGATCTTTTTCTATCCGAGCAGTACTTC	CATSRDLFLSEQYF
-	TRBV4-2	TRBJ1-6	few	15	TGTGCCAGCAGCCAAGCTGGGGACGGGATTTCACCCCTCCACTTT	CASSQAGDGISPLHF
TRBD2	TRBV7-3	TRBJ2-7	-	15	TGTGCCAGCAGCCCGGTAGCGGGAGGAGACTACGAGCAGTACTTC	CASSPVAGGDYEQYF
-	TRBV23-1	TRBJ2-5	few	14	TGCGCCAGCAGTCAAATCCTAGCTCAAGAGACCCAGTACTTC	CASSQILAQETQYF
TRBD1	TRBV24-1	TRBJ2-5	-	16	TGTGCCACCAGTGAGCCTGGACAGGGGGCGCGAGAGACCCAGTACTTC	CATSEPGQGARETQYF
TRBD1	TRBV20-1	TRBJ2-7	-	15	TGCAGTGCTTTGCAGACAGGGGGGAGCGGTTACGAGCAGTACTTC	CSALQTGGSGYEQYF
-	TRBV12-3/TRBV12-4	TRBJ1-4	-	16	TGTGCCAGCAGCCTTGGAACCCAAGCAACTAATGAAAAACTGTTTTTT	CASSLGTQATNEKLFF
TRBD1	TRBV7-8	TRBJ1-2	-	15	TGTGCCAGCAGCTTAAGGGGACAGGATTACTATGGCTACACCTTC	CASSLRGQDYYGYTF
TRBD2	TRBV14	TRBJ2-3	few	15	TGTGCCAGCAGCCTTCAGGGACTAGCCGCAGATACGCAGTATTTT	CASSLQGLAADTQYF
TRBD2	TRBV27	TRBJ2-7	few	16	TGTGCCAGCAGGGGACTAGCGGGGGTCCCCTCCTACGAGCAGTACTTC	CASRGLAGVPSYEQYF
-	TRBV27	TRBJ2-1	-	18	TGTGCCAGCAGTTTATCCCTTCCTGGAGGGAATACCTACAATGAGCAGTTCTTC	CASSLSLPGGNTYNEQFF
-	TRBV5-1	TRBJ2-3	few	13	TGCGCCAGCAGCTCACCGGGGGAGGATACGCAGTATTTT	CASSSPGEDTQYF
-	TRBV5-1	TRBJ2-2	many	14	TGCGCCAGCAGCTCCAACTGGGGCACCGGGGAGCTGTTTTTT	CASSSNWGTGELFF
-	TRBV6-1	TRBJ1-2	-	13	TGTGCCAGCAGTGAGGTACCCTACTATGGCTACACCTTC	CASSEVPYYGYTF
-	TRBV7-2	TRBJ1-6	many	16	TGTGCCAGCAGCTTAGTTTGGGGGGTCACGAATTCACCCCTCCACTTT	CASSLVWGVTNSPLHF
-	TRBV29-1	TRBJ1-2	few	12	TGCAGCACCTTCTGGACCTCCGGCGGCTGGGCCTTC	CSTFWTSGGWAF
TRBD1	TRBV5-1	TRBJ2-1	once	14	TGCGCCAGCAGCTCAGGGACAGCCGACAATGAGCAGTTCTTC	CASSSGTADNEQFF
TRBD2	TRBV12-3/TRBV12-4	TRBJ2-5	-	14	TGTGCCAGCAGTTTCCTAGCGGGAGCAGAGACCCAGTACTTC	CASSFLAGAETQYF
-	TRBV15	TRBJ2-7	-	12	TGTGCCACGGGAAAGGGGTCCTACGAGCAGTACTTC	CATGKGSYEQYF
-	TRBV12-3/TRBV12-4	TRBJ1-4	-	13	TGTGCCAGCAGTTTATGGACTATAGAAAAACTGTTTTTT	CASSLWTIEKLFF
-	TRBV6-5	TRBJ1-5	few	15	TGTGCCAGCAGTTACTCCAGGAGCAGAGATCAGCCCCAGCATTTT	CASSYSRSRDQPQHF
-	TRBV20-1	TRBJ1-2	-	13	TGCAGTGCTACTCCGGGTCCTAACTATGGCTACACCTTC	CSATPGPNYGYTF
-	TRBV5-1	TRBJ1-2	few	16	TGCGCCAGCAGCTTGGATCGATGGGGCGCCCCCTATGGCTACACCTTC	CASSLDRWGAPYGYTF
TRBD1	TRBV9	TRBJ2-5	-	15	TGTGCCAGCAGCGTTGGTACCGGGACAGGGGAGACCCAGTACTTC	CASSVGTGTGETQYF
TRBD1	TRBV6-5	TRBJ2-2	few	16	TGTGCCAGCAGTTCTCAGTGGGACAGGAACACCGGGGAGCTGTTTTTT	CASSSQWDRNTGELFF
TRBD2	TRBV5-5	TRBJ2-4	few	15	TGTGCCAGCAGCTTGGTAGCGGGGGCCGAAAACATTCAGTACTTC	CASSLVAGAENIQYF
-	TRBV9	TRBJ1-2	few	12	TGTGCCAGCAGCGTAGCACGGGGAGGCTACACCTTC	CASSVARGGYTF
TRBD2	TRBV7-2	TRBJ2-7	few	15	TGTGCCAGCAGCGTACGACTAGCGGGAGGGGATGAGCAGTACTTC	CASSVRLAGGDEQYF
TRBD1	TRBV5-1	TRBJ2-5	few	15	TGCGCCAGCAGCTTCGCGGGACAGGGGGCCGAGACCCAGTACTTC	CASSFAGQGAETQYF
-	TRBV30	TRBJ1-2	-	13	TGTGCCTGGAGTGAAGGGAAGGGGTATGGCTACACCTTC	CAWSEGKGYGYTF
TRBD2	TRBV4-2	TRBJ2-1	-	15	TGTGCCAGCAGCCAAGGGCGGGAGGGCCGAAATGAGCAGTTCTTC	CASSQGREGRNEQFF
-	TRBV11-2	TRBJ1-2	once	15	TGTGCCAGCAGCCCAAACGCAGGGGAGTGGAGTGGCTACACCTTC	CASSPNAGEWSGYTF
TRBD1	TRBV7-8	TRBJ1-2	-	17	TGTGCCAGCAGCTTAGTAGCGGGGGCCGGGACAGGAGATGGCTACACCTTC	CASSLVAGAGTGDGYTF
-	TRBV15	TRBJ1-1	-	13	TGTGCCACCAGCAGAGGTTGGAACACTGAAGCTTTCTTT	CATSRGWNTEAFF